This T cell receptor (beta chain) was identified during a study of OX40 agonist ivuxolimab in advanced cancers. For context, the study as a whole: Ivuxolimab was a fully human IgG2 agonistic monoclonal antibody targeting the costimulatory receptor OX40 (CD134). Patients were allowed to have had prior anti-PD-1, anti-PD-L1 or anti-CTLA-4 therapy, and approximately 40% of the dose-escalation patients had previously received checkpoint inhibitors. Peripheral TCRbeta sequencing aimed to test whether ivuxolimab altered TCR sequence diversity and caused clonal T-cell expansion. A male proportion of around 81% and a mean age of approximately 62 years, ranging from roughly 20 to 80, were recorded for the dose-escalation cohort. The monotherapy dose-escalation portion (N of about 57 patients) of the phase I ivuxolimab trial is reported in the paper. Partial responses occurred in three dose-escalation patients: two with cutaneous melanoma and one with hepatocellular carcinoma. Intravenous ivuxolimab was administered to patients every 2 weeks at six dose levels: 0.01, 0.1, 0.3, 1.5, 3 and 10 mg/kg. Among the 52 dose-escalation patients, some 20 had hepatocellular carcinoma, about 15 melanoma, 9 renal cell carcinoma and 9 head and neck cancer.

General findings and caveats noted by the study authors: At doses from 0.1 to 3.0 mg/kg, clonal expansion was seen in both CD4+ and CD8+ blood T cells between baseline and week 6. The antigen specificity of the peripheral T cells that underwent clonal expansion was not determined. Low levels of normalized T-cell clonal expansion were also shown by some nonresponding patients. After ivuxolimab, more expanded clones were found on average in CD8+ T cells than in CD4+ T cells. Partial responders in the 0.1-3.0 mg/kg groups had among the lowest normalized peripheral clonal expansion, especially among CD8+ T cells.

The trial excluded patients who had a history of autoimmune disease or were on systemic immunosuppression. Peripheral blood for TCR sequencing was collected from all dose cohorts at baseline, on cycle 4 day 1, and on cycle 7 day 1. The samples were drawn from a first-in-human, open-label, multicenter phase I dose-escalation trial of ivuxolimab. Adults with locally advanced or metastatic melanoma, renal cell carcinoma, hepatocellular carcinoma or head and neck squamous cell carcinoma were enrolled in the trial. Before TCR sequencing, CD4+ T cells and CD8+ T cells from peripheral blood were sorted into separate populations. Genomic DNA was extracted from sorted cells for sequencing of the TCRbeta CDR3 region. The immunoSEQ Assay was used for sequencing of TCRbeta CDR3 regions. Sourced from immuneACCESS, this table was stored by TCRdb with only in-frame sequences that have V and J called. A share of the clones is absent; for the studies checked, an unresolved V gene accounts for under half, and the remainder has no known explanation. This sample has approximately 68,000 clones in its table, and around nine tenths of those were observed once. In total, the top ten clones hold under 0.85% of the sample.

Regarding this clone: What this receptor recognizes is not known. No much larger clone is present one base from it, and per-base qualities are unavailable.

The specimen was CD4+ or CD8+ T cells sorted from blood, collected in a trial of the OX40 agonist ivuxolimab. The origin of this receptor is an adult with an advanced solid tumor such as melanoma, head and neck, liver or kidney cancer.

The DNA sequence follows: TGTGCCAGCAGCGTAGAGGGGACAGTTGGAAACACCATATATTTT. It translates as CASSVEGTVGNTIYF. The sequence links TRBV9 to TRBJ1-3; 7 bases in the junction line up with TRBD1. Trimming leaves V shorter by 0 bases and J shorter by 3 bases, with the junction holding 3 bases beyond the gene matches. The germline V gene encodes CDR1 SGDLS and CDR2 YYNGEE. The CDR3 holds 15 amino acids from the cysteine to the phenylalanine. This entry keeps only the CDR3 DNA: 45 bases, framed from base 1.